This record covers a single T cell receptor beta chain. This CDR3 has 12 amino acids. The ends were cut back, 0 bases at V and 13 bases at J, with 12 bases in the middle. CDR1 is LGHDT and CDR2 is YNNKEL in the germline V gene (reference sequence). This entry comes from a study of blood T cell repertoires in COVID-19. Whole-study context: Italy, Spain and the United States were the sources of the convalescent and acute COVID-19 samples. PBMCs, B-cell-depleted T cells, or T cells were the source of the cDNA or gDNA that made up the material.

Study processing details: Quantification of nucleated cells was approximated via reference gene primer amplification. Generated by immunoSEQ multiplex PCR, the TCRdb table keeps only in-frame clones and is missing some. For V, J and clone size, that table is used; D and trimming come from the DNA. The sample consists of approximately 70,000 clones, approximately 86% of them appearing once. Sequenced input: peripheral blood. The source of this sequence is a man aged 70 or older with active COVID-19. This sequence joins TRBV3-1 (or the pseudogene TRBV3-2) and TRBJ1-2; tentatively, D is TRBD1 (6 bases). Here the CDR3 DNA reads TGTGCCAGCAGCCAAGATTTCGGGGACACCACCTTC. Translated, it gives CASSQDFGDTTF.